Presented here are 15 T cell receptor beta chains from one specimen sequenced in a study of identical twins. TCRdb passed the 5' RACE reads through MiXCR, listing each CDR3 protein once. The sample shows 690,000 or so distinct CDR3 sequences, around 6% of them seen only once. Sample: naive T cells sorted from blood. The receptor source for this set is a young man in good health.

This clonotype has a count of ten or more. The gene calls are TRBV5-1 and TRBJ2-7; 9 bases map to TRBD1. The CDR3 sequence is 15 residues long. Germline CDR1 is SGHRS and CDR2 is YFSETQ. Losses at the gene ends were 0 bases for V and 3 bases for J; bases not matched to a gene: 4. The CDR3 coding sequence is TGCGCCAGCAGCTTGGGCCCGGACAGGGGCTACGAGCAGTACTTC. Its translation: CASSLGPDRGYEQYF.

This sequence joins TRBV5-1 and TRBJ2-5, with D perhaps given as TRBD1 or TRBD2 (5 bases each). V lost 0 bases to trimming and J lost 2 bases, with 11 bases between them. Per germline, CDR1 SGHRS and CDR2 YFSETQ. The CDR3 covers 15 residues. The CDR3 protein is CASSLEFGAQETQYF. DNA of the CDR3: TGCGCCAGCAGCTTGGAATTCGGGGCGCAAGAGACCCAGTACTTC.

This clonotype was detected only a few times. The chain joins TRBV3-1 to TRBJ1-1; 10 bases align to TRBD1. Per the germline V gene, CDR1 is LGHDT and CDR2 is YNNKEL (reference sequence). After removal of 0 bases from V and 0 bases from J, the junction contained 4 bases not matched to a gene. CDR3 length equals 17 residues. CDR3 coding DNA: TGTGCCAGCAGCCAAGAGGGACAGGGGACGTTGAACACTGAAGCTTTCTTT. It specifies CASSQEGQGTLNTEAFF. Full variable domain (rest looked up from reference TRBV3-1 and TRBJ1-1): DTAVSQTPKYLVTQMGNDKSIKCEQNLGHDTMYWYKQDSKKFLKIMFSYNNKELIINETVPNRFSPKSPDKAHLNLHINSLELGDSAVYFCASSQEGQGTLNTEAFFGQGTRLTVV.

This chain's CDR3 is CASSRTGTGSYNEQFF. DNA of the CDR3: TGCGCCAGCAGCAGAACCGGGACGGGCTCCTACAATGAGCAGTTCTTC. The genes are TRBV5-1 and TRBJ2-1; D tentatively fits TRBD1 or TRBD2 (5 bases each). The CDR3 extends over 16 amino acids. Germline V gene sequence: CDR1 SGHRS, CDR2 YFSETQ. V lost 4 bases and J 0 bases, leaving 14 bases between the germline ends.

This clonotype has a count of ten or more. The chain joins TRBV7-9 to TRBJ2-3, with TRBD2 matching over 7 bases. CDR1 SEHNR and CDR2 FQNEAQ come from the germline V gene (reference sequence). The CDR3 length is 16 residues. Losses at the gene ends were 5 bases for V and 0 bases for J; bases not matched to a gene: 8. This CDR3 is CASSPGRLASTDTQYF. CDR3 sequence (DNA): TGTGCCAGCAGCCCTGGGCGACTAGCCAGCACAGATACGCAGTATTTT.

At least ten counts were recorded for this clonotype. This chain uses TRBV12-3 or TRBV12-4 with TRBJ2-3; D gene uncertain. The CDR3 length is 13 residues. V gave up 3 bases and J gave up 5 bases, with 9 bases separating them. The CDR3 region has the DNA TGTGCCAGCAGTTTGTATCGGAAAGATACGCAGTATTTT. Protein sequence: CASSLYRKDTQYF.

This clonotype was counted ten times or more. This chain joins TRBV12-3 or TRBV12-4 and TRBJ2-1, with TRBD1 matching over 8 bases. With V trimmed by 6 bases and J by 13 bases, 8 bases remained unmatched. The CDR3 length is 12 residues. CDR3 coding DNA: TGTGCCAGCAGGGACAGGGCAGGGGGTCAGTTCTTC. Protein: CASRDRAGGQFF.

This chain links TRBV18 with TRBJ2-7, with D hard to call. Germline V gives CDR1 KGHSH, CDR2 LQKENI. Trimming took 1 base from V and 0 from J, leaving 16 bases between them. This CDR3 spans 17 amino acids. CDR3 residues: CASSPLPPGSSSYEQYF. For the CDR3, the DNA is TGTGCCAGCTCACCACTTCCTCCCGGCAGTAGCTCCTACGAGCAGTACTTC.

This clonotype appeared many times. One junction end does not reproduce the germline sequence, and a read error may be involved. The chain links TRBV27 to TRBJ1-2; TRBD1 might be the D (5 bases). Germline values: CDR1 MNHEY, CDR2 SMNVEV (reference sequence). There are 15 residues in the CDR3. The CDR3 nucleotides read TGTGCCAGCAGGCCCGGGGCAGGGTCGTACTACGGCTACACCTTC. Its translation: CASRPGAGSYYGYTF.

This clonotype was seen ten or more times. The chain has TRBV12-3 or TRBV12-4 and TRBJ1-2; 7 bases are a match to TRBD1. The CDR3 extends over 14 amino acids. V gave up 5 bases and J gave up 2 bases; unmatched junction bases: 5. Here the CDR3 DNA reads TGTGCCAGCAGTGCGGGGACAGCCAACTATGGCTACACCTTC. This translates into CASSAGTANYGYTF.

This chain joins TRBV4-1 and TRBJ1-5; D is ambiguous. Trimming took off 3 bases at V and 2 bases at J, with 11 bases between the two ends. Germline V gene data show CDR1 as MGHRA and CDR2 as YSYEKL. This CDR3 contains 15 residues. CDR3 loop: CASSQGVGRNQPQHF. The CDR3 nucleotides read TGCGCCAGCAGCCAGGGAGTGGGTCGCAATCAGCCCCAGCATTTT.

Many counts were recorded for this clonotype. The chain links TRBV7-2 to TRBJ2-1; 11 bases align to TRBD2. The CDR3 sequence is 17 residues long. Germline V gives CDR1 SGHTA, CDR2 FQGNSA. Unmatched junction bases numbered 9, after V lost 5 bases and J lost 3 bases. This chain's CDR3 is CASSPQRGLAGYNEQFF. CDR3 DNA sequence: TGTGCCAGCAGCCCACAAAGAGGACTAGCGGGCTACAATGAGCAGTTCTTC.

There are many counts of this clonotype. The chain links TRBV5-1 to TRBJ2-1; D unresolved. The CDR3 length is 14 residues. V lost 3 bases and J 5 bases, leaving 12 bases between the germline ends. Germline values: CDR1 SGHRS, CDR2 YFSETQ. The CDR3 sequence is CASSSDPGDNEQFF. The CDR3 DNA follows: TGCGCCAGCAGCTCCGACCCTGGGGACAATGAGCAGTTCTTC.

This clonotype showed up many times. V usage is TRBV12-3 or TRBV12-4 and J usage is TRBJ2-7, with D uncertain. V shed 5 bases and J shed 3 bases, with 11 bases lying between them. There are 13 residues in the CDR3. The DNA for the CDR3 is TGTGCCAGCAGTCCCGGGTTCCTCTACGAGCAGTACGTC. Amino acid sequence: CASSPGFLYEQYV.

Comments on this clonotype: A read error may explain this, as a much larger clone is one base away. V is TRBV12-3 or TRBV12-4 and J is TRBJ1-3, with D unclear. The CDR3 is 13 residues long. V was trimmed by 7 bases and J by 1 base, leaving 8 bases between them. Here the CDR3 reads CASNETSGNTIYF. In DNA, the CDR3 is TGTGCCAGCAATGAAACTTCTGGAAACACCATATATTTT.